Following are 31 T cell receptor beta chains from one sample sequenced in a study of liver allograft versus peripheral blood T cells. Overall study: Repertoires from peripheral blood of liver transplant recipients were compared with those inside their transplanted livers.

TCRdb passed the reads through MiXCR, listing each CDR3 protein once. The sample holds just over 2,500 distinct CDR3 sequences; 15% to 20% are singletons and the top ten take roughly 40%. The receptors shown here come from a human patient who had a liver transplant. Some of these T cells may belong to the graft donor.

In its sample, this clonotype was seen a few times. The CDR3 reads CASSLGPISYNEQFF. The CDR3 DNA sequence: TGTGCCAGCAGCTTGGGCCCGATCTCCTACAATGAGCAGTTCTTC. The chain uses TRBV5-6 and TRBJ2-1; the D is unclear. Trimming pared 0 bases from V and 0 bases from J, leaving 7 bases between. Germline CDR1 reads SGHDT; CDR2 reads YYEEEE. There are 15 residues in the CDR3.

This clonotype is categorized as medium-sized. The chain is built from TRBV27 and TRBJ1-1; D ambiguous. With 4 bases removed from V and 3 bases from J, the gap between germline ends came to 9 bases. The germline V gene has CDR1 MNHEY and CDR2 SMNVEV (reference sequence). The CDR3 totals 13 residues. CDR3 DNA sequence: TGTGCCAGCAGTTATAAGGCTTACACTGAAGCTTTCTTT. This codes for CASSYKAYTEAFF.

In this sample, this clonotype is medium-sized. The chain couples TRBV29-1 to TRBJ2-1; D is possibly TRBD1 (6 bases). V lost 6 bases to trimming and J lost 15 bases, with 9 bases between them. The CDR3 runs 8 residues. Germline CDR1 is SQVTM and CDR2 is ANQGSEA. In DNA, the CDR3 is TGCAGCGTGGGGGCCTTGTTCTTC. It codes for CSVGALFF.

Remarks on this clonotype: A far larger clone lies a single base away; this is likely a read error. The chain couples TRBV6-6 to TRBJ2-1; D gene ambiguous. The J call may be faulty, since TRBJ1-2 better matches the DNA end. This CDR3 region has 11 residues. Germline CDR1 is MNHNY and CDR2 is SVGAGI (reference sequence). The CDR3 nucleotides are TGTGCCAGCAGTTACTCGTCCGGCTACACCTTC. It yields the protein CASSYSSGYTF.

The chain links TRBV30 to TRBJ1-3; D is uncertain. The CDR3 runs 14 residues. Germline-derived CDR1 and CDR2 are GTSNPN and SVGIG (reference sequence). The germline V and J ends were trimmed by 0 bases and 0 bases, with 6 bases remaining between them. The CDR3 region is CAWSVAYSGNTIYF. CDR3 nucleotide sequence: TGTGCCTGGAGTGTTGCATACTCTGGAAACACCATATATTTT.

By sample fraction, this clonotype is medium-sized. The rearrangement uses TRBV6-1 and TRBJ2-7, with D maybe TRBD2 (5 bases). With 1 base removed from V and 0 bases from J, the gap between germline ends came to 10 bases. The CDR3 length is 15 residues. Germline V gene sequence: CDR1 MNHNS, CDR2 SASEGT. The CDR3 reads CASSEEKTSSYEQYF. DNA for the CDR3: TGTGCCAGCAGTGAAGAAAAAACTAGCTCCTACGAGCAGTACTTC.

This clonotype was seen many times. The V call is TRBV10-3, the J call TRBJ1-2; perhaps TRBD1 as D (5 bases). The germline V and J ends were trimmed by 8 bases and 1 base, with 11 bases remaining between them. The CDR3 is made up of 13 amino acids. CDR1 is ENHRY and CDR2 is SYGVKD in the germline V gene. The CDR3 DNA is TGTGCCATCTATTTGACAGATAACTATGGCTACACCTTC. Translated, it gives CAIYLTDNYGYTF.

In its sample, this clonotype was seen a few times. Here the CDR3 reads CASSLEVGGDNEQFF. In DNA form, the CDR3 reads TGTGCCAGCAGTTTGGAAGTTGGCGGGGACAATGAGCAGTTCTTC. The gene calls are TRBV12-3 or TRBV12-4 and TRBJ2-1; possibly TRBD2 for D (6 bases). The CDR3 covers 15 residues. Trimming pared 3 bases from V and 5 bases from J, leaving 14 bases between.

The chain carries TRBV20-1 and TRBJ2-7, with TRBD1 identical over 9 bases. Looked up from germline, CDR1 is DFQATT and CDR2 is SNEGSKA (reference sequence). The CDR3 spans 17 residues. J gave up 3 bases and V 0 bases, and 12 bases lay outside the gene matches. This CDR3 is CSARDPEEQGAIYEQYF. In DNA, the CDR3 is TGCAGTGCTAGAGATCCGGAAGAACAGGGGGCAATCTACGAGCAGTACTTC.

A word on this clonotype: A much more abundant neighbour one base away suggests this may be a read error. The chain carries TRBV20-1 and TRBJ1-1; tentatively, D is TRBD1 (6 bases). V lost 2 bases to trimming and J lost 3 bases, with 7 bases between them. CDR3 length: 12 amino acids. Germline V gene sequence: CDR1 DFQATT, CDR2 SNEGSKA (reference sequence). The CDR3 DNA reads TGCAGTGCTAGACAGGGGCACACTGAAGCTTTCTTT. Translation gives CSARQGHTEAFF.

This clonotype was picked up a small number of times. J is TRBJ1-5 and V is TRBV27, with a weak D call TRBD1 (6 bases). This CDR3 region has 14 residues. Germline CDR1 is MNHEY and CDR2 is SMNVEV (reference sequence). V lost 5 bases to trimming and J lost 4 bases, with 12 bases between them. The CDR3 loop is CASSPRGGNQPQHF. CDR3 nucleotide sequence: TGTGCCAGCAGTCCCAGGGGTGGGAATCAGCCCCAGCATTTT.

Details on this clonotype: This probably arose from a read error, given a far larger clone one base away. The chain recombines TRBV27 with TRBJ2-7, with a possible D match to TRBD1 (6 bases). Germline V gene data show CDR1 as MNHEY and CDR2 as SMNVEV (reference sequence). Trimming cost V 5 bases and J 2 bases, with 16 bases left between them. This CDR3 has 15 amino acids. CDR3 nucleotides: TGTGCCAGCAGTGACCCGGACAGACATCCCTACGAGCAGTACTTC. Translation gives CASSDPDRHPYEQYF.

This clonotype came up once. It differs at one base from a far larger clone, so likely a read error. The rearrangement joins TRBV6-1 to TRBJ1-1; D is unclear. The closer fit of TRBJ1-6 to the DNA end suggests the J call may be wrong. This CDR3 comprises 14 residues. CDR1 and CDR2 (germline): MNHNS, SASEGT. The CDR3 here is CASSEGQQSSSLHF. The CDR3 DNA is TGTGCCAGCAGTGAAGGGCAGCAAAGTTCATCCCTCCACTTT.

By share, this clonotype ranks as medium-sized. The chain is built from TRBV6-5 and TRBJ2-7; TRBD2 matches 7 bases. This CDR3 has 14 residues. The J segment lost 3 bases and the V segment lost 2 bases, leaving 4 bases of the junction unmatched. The germline gives CDR1 MNHEY, CDR2 SVGAGI. The CDR3 sequence is CASSYAGANYEQYF. For the CDR3, the DNA is TGTGCCAGCAGTTACGCGGGAGCGAACTACGAGCAGTACTTC.

Comments on this clonotype: This may come from a read error, since a much larger clone is one base off. This chain uses TRBV5-4 with TRBJ2-5; D is perhaps TRBD1 or TRBD2 (5 bases each). Germline V CDR1 and CDR2: SGHNT, YYREEE (reference sequence). This CDR3 is built from 12 residues. The CDR3: CVSSAEGETQYF. The CDR3 DNA is TGTGTCAGCAGCGCCGAGGGGGAGACCCAGTACTTC.

This chain connects TRBV10-2 to TRBJ2-3; 13 bases match TRBD2. The germline V gene encodes CDR1 WSHSY and CDR2 SAAADI. The CDR3 runs 16 residues. V lost 10 bases, J lost 6 bases, and 13 bases stayed unmatched. Here the CDR3 reads CATGTSGDLLKDTQYF. In DNA, the CDR3 is TGCGCCACAGGGACTAGCGGGGACCTATTGAAGGATACGCAGTATTTT.

The chain uses TRBV19 and TRBJ2-7, with TRBD2 identical over 11 bases. This CDR3 has 14 residues. V lost 7 bases, J lost 2 bases, and 4 bases stayed unmatched. The V gene's germline CDR1 is LNHDA and CDR2 SQIVND (reference sequence). The CDR3 here is CASTGTSGPYEQYF. The CDR3 DNA follows: TGTGCCAGTACCGGGACTAGCGGACCCTACGAGCAGTACTTC.

This clonotype is medium-sized by share. The gene calls are TRBV30 and TRBJ1-5, with D uncertain. Germline assignment: CDR1 GTSNPN and CDR2 SVGIG (reference sequence). The V gene lost 0 bases and the J gene lost 3 bases, with 18 bases spanning the gap. The CDR3 runs to 17 residues. The DNA for the CDR3 is TGTGCCTGGAGTGTACGGGTGAGCGGAGAAGACAATCAGCCCCAGCATTTT. Its translation is CAWSVRVSGEDNQPQHF.

CDR3 sequence: CASSLGTDTEAFF. The CDR3 DNA reads as TGTGCCAGCAGCTTAGGTACGGACACTGAAGCTTTCTTT. The chain carries TRBV7-9 and TRBJ1-1; no definite D call. CDR3 length: 13 residues. V lost 1 base to trimming and J lost 3 bases, with 6 bases between them. Germline V CDR1 and CDR2: SEHNR, FQNEAQ (reference sequence).

This clonotype is judged medium-sized. The J gene is TRBJ2-3, the V gene TRBV29-1; tentative D call: TRBD1 (5 bases). CDR1 and CDR2 from the germline V gene are SQVTM and ANQGSEA. This CDR3 spans 15 amino acids. V lost 7 bases, J lost 0 bases, and 17 bases lay in between. The CDR3 nucleotides read TGCAGCGCCGACGACAGAAAAACAAGCACAGATACGCAGTATTTT. Translated: CSADDRKTSTDTQYF.

This clonotype is categorized as medium-sized. This chain uses TRBV27 with TRBJ1-2; 9 nucleotides line up with TRBD1. The CDR3 runs 16 residues. The trim removed 10 bases at V and 0 bases at J, leaving 12 bases unmatched. The germline gives CDR1 MNHEY, CDR2 SMNVEV (reference sequence). The CDR3 sequence is CATRSIGDRANYGYTF. The CDR3 DNA sequence: TGTGCCACTCGGTCCATCGGGGACAGGGCTAACTATGGCTACACCTTC.

By proportion, this clonotype is medium-sized. The V and J genes are TRBV7-9 and TRBJ2-6; D not certain. Trimming removed 5 bases from V and 1 base from J, with 9 bases in between. This CDR3 is built from 15 residues. Germline values: CDR1 SEHNR, CDR2 FQNEAQ (reference sequence). CDR3: CASSGSSSGANVLTF. CDR3 DNA sequence: TGTGCCAGCAGCGGATCCAGTTCTGGGGCCAACGTCCTGACTTTC.

By frequency in the sample, this clonotype is medium-sized. The chain carries TRBV19 and TRBJ2-6; TRBD1 matches at 9 bases. CDR1 and CDR2 from the germline V gene are LNHDA and SQIVND (reference sequence). The V and J ends lost 7 bases and 1 base, in that order; junction bases with no gene match: 11. The CDR3 has 18 amino acids. For the CDR3, the DNA is TGTGCCAGTACGGAGGGGGGACAGGGTTTATCTGGGGCCAACGTCCTGACTTTC. It specifies CASTEGGQGLSGANVLTF. Full variable domain (missing parts from reference TRBV19 and TRBJ2-6): DGGITQSPKYLFRKEGQNVTLSCEQNLNHDAMYWYRQDPGQGLRLIYYSQIVNDFQKGDIAEGYSVSREKKESFPLTVTSAQKNPTAFYLCASTEGGQGLSGANVLTFGAGSRLTVL.

This clonotype has only a few counts. V usage is TRBV7-9 and J usage is TRBJ2-1; D not certain. Trimming shortened V by 3 bases and J by 6 bases, and 6 bases separated the two germline ends. The CDR3 spans 12 residues. In germline, CDR1 is SEHNR, CDR2 FQNEAQ (reference sequence). The CDR3 loop is CASSLTVNEQFF. DNA for the CDR3: TGTGCCAGCAGCTTGACGGTCAATGAGCAGTTCTTC. Filled out from reference TRBV7-9 and TRBJ2-1, the complete variable domain reads DTGVSQNPRHKITKRGQNVTFRCDPISEHNRLYWYRQTLGQGPEFLTYFQNEAQLEKSRLLSDRFSAERPKGSFSTLEIQRTEQGDSAMYLCASSLTVNEQFFGPGTRLTVL.

This chain links TRBV6-5 with TRBJ2-1; 13 nucleotides line up with TRBD2. The V and J ends lost 6 bases and 4 bases, in that order; junction bases with no gene match: 6. The CDR3 is 16 amino acids. CDR1 and CDR2 (germline): MNHEY, SVGAGI. The CDR3 sequence: CASSPLAGGLYNEQFF. In DNA, the CDR3 is TGTGCCAGCAGCCCACTAGCGGGGGGGCTATACAATGAGCAGTTCTTC.

This clonotype is deemed medium-sized (0.01 to 0.1%). CDR3 coding DNA: TGTGCCAGCAGTTACTCCGCGGGGGTTAGTAGCACAGATACGCAGTATTTT. As protein: CASSYSAGVSSTDTQYF. The chain is built from TRBV6-5 and TRBJ2-3, with TRBD2 identical over 7 bases. The germline gives CDR1 MNHEY, CDR2 SVGAGI. V gave up 0 bases and J gave up 0 bases; unmatched junction bases: 6. The CDR3 runs to 17 residues.

The chain joins TRBV7-9 to TRBJ2-7; TRBD1 might be the D (6 bases). The CDR3 contains 13 residues. The V gene lost 6 bases and the J gene lost 3 bases, with 12 bases spanning the gap. Looked up from germline, CDR1 is SEHNR and CDR2 is FQNEAQ (reference sequence). The DNA of the CDR3 is TGTGCCAGCAGTCAGAGACAGGTCTACGAGCAGTACTTC. The encoded protein is CASSQRQVYEQYF.

This clonotype rates as medium-sized. The chain combines TRBV6-1 with TRBJ2-7; 10 bases match TRBD2. This CDR3 spans 12 amino acids. Germline V lookup: CDR1 MNHNS, CDR2 SASEGT. Written as DNA, the CDR3 is TGTGTCCTAGCGGGGGATAACTACGAGCAGTACTTC. Its protein is CVLAGDNYEQYF.

This clonotype was seen more than once but under ten times. The V gene is TRBV6-1, the J gene TRBJ2-7; 15 bases line up with TRBD2. The CDR3 contains 16 residues. V lost 7 bases, J lost 2 bases, and 6 bases stayed unmatched. From germline, CDR1 is MNHNS and CDR2 SASEGT. The CDR3 bases are TGTGCCAGCATCGGGACTAGCGGGAGGAGACCCTACGAGCAGTACTTC. This translates into CASIGTSGRRPYEQYF.

This clonotype qualifies as medium-sized. The genes are TRBV27 and TRBJ2-6, with D possibly called TRBD1 or TRBD2 (6 bases each). The germline CDR1 and CDR2 sequences are MNHEY and SMNVEV (reference sequence). V dropped 2 bases and J dropped 3 bases, with 11 bases sitting between them. The CDR3 runs to 16 residues. The CDR3 region is CASSLEGGGGANVLTF. The CDR3 DNA reads as TGTGCCAGCAGTTTAGAGGGGGGCGGTGGGGCCAACGTCCTGACTTTC.

The table lists this clonotype with many counts. The chain is built from TRBV28 and TRBJ1-2; D is perhaps TRBD1 (5 bases). Germline assignment: CDR1 MDHEN and CDR2 SYDVKM. V was clipped by 6 bases and J by 4 bases, with 18 bases between them. The CDR3 extends over 15 amino acids. CDR3 bases: TGTGCCAGCAGGGACACCCCAGGGTTTGTCTATGGCTACACCTTC. It is translated as CASRDTPGFVYGYTF.